Here is one T cell receptor (beta chain) with its context. This entry is derived from a study of blood T cell repertoires in COVID-19. Looking at the study overall: Samples of COVID-19 (acute and convalescent) were obtained from the United States, Italy and Spain. PBMCs, B-cell-depleted T cells, or T cells provided the cDNA or gDNA that made up the material.

Per the authors' pipeline: Amplification of reference gene primers provided the estimated nucleated cell counts. Measured with immunoSEQ multiplex PCR; TCRdb has only the in-frame clones, and not every one. V and J calls and clone size are copied from that table; D and trimming were computed from the DNA. The repertoire holds some 310,000 clones, with around 87% as singletons. This TCR was recovered from a woman in her 40s with COVID-19, enrolled during active disease. Sequencing input: peripheral blood.

CDR3 coding DNA: TGTGCCAGCAGCTCCCACCGGGACAGGGTGGGCAATGAGCAGTTCTTC. Translation: CASSSHRDRVGNEQFF. The J gene is TRBJ2-1, the V gene TRBV7-2; 9 bases agree with TRBD1. V dropped 4 bases and J dropped 6; count of bases not matched to a gene: 10. The CDR3 length is 16 residues. Germline lookup yields CDR1 SGHTA and CDR2 FQGNSA.